The sequence of this T cell receptor beta chain was determined in a study of T cell responses to AZD1222 COVID-19 vaccine. Germline V gene lookup returns CDR1 MDHEN and CDR2 SYDVKM. V gave up 5 bases and J gave up 3 bases; unmatched junction bases: 6. There are 15 residues in the CDR3. Study conclusions and caveats: The repertoires were collected only after the peak T cell response. Spike-wide vaccine-associated CD4 TCRs dominated at 160-218 and 743-854. Unmutated variant regions are reportedly the target of nearly half of TCRs that are spike-specific. Recipients of AZD1222 seropositive at baseline numbered only 6 or 7.

Data came from immunoSEQ multiplex PCR; TCRdb stores just in-frame clones and leaves some out. Altogether around 66,000 clones are present, 70% to 80% being singletons, with the ten largest covering around 25%. About this clone itself: The antigen remains unidentified.

V is TRBV28 and J is TRBJ2-7; 11 bases map to TRBD2. This clonotype was sampled from an adult in good health. The sample here was peripheral blood, taken on day 0 of MenACWY control vaccination. The DNA of the CDR3 is TGTGCCAGCAGTCCTACTAGCGGGAGTAACTACGAGCAGTACTTC. Translated: CASSPTSGSNYEQYF. Complete variable domain (other parts from reference TRBV28 and TRBJ2-7): DVKVTQSSRYLVKRTGEKVFLECVQDMDHENMFWYRQDPGLGLRLIYFSYDVKMKEKGDIPEGYSVSREKKERFSLILESASTNQTSMYLCASSPTSGSNYEQYFGPGTRLTVT.